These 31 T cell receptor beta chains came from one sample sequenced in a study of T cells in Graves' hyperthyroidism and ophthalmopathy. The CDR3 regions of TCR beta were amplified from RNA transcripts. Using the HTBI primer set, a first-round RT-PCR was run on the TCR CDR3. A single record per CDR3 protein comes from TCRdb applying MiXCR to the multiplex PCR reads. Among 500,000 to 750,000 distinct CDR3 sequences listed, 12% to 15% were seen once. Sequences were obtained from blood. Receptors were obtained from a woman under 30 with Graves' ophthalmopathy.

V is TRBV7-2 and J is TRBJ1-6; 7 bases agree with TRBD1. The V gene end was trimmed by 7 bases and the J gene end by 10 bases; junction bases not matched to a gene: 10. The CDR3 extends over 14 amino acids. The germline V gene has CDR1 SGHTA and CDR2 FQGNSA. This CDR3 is CASTRGVGGSPLHF. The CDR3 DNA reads TGTGCCAGCACCAGGGGGGTTGGGGGGTCACCCCTCCACTTT. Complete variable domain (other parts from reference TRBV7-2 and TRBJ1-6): GAGVSQSPSNKVTEKGKDVELRCDPISGHTALYWYRQSLGQGLEFLIYFQGNSAPDKSGLPSDRFSAERTGGSVSTLTIQRTQQEDSAVYLCASTRGVGGSPLHFGNGTRLTVT.

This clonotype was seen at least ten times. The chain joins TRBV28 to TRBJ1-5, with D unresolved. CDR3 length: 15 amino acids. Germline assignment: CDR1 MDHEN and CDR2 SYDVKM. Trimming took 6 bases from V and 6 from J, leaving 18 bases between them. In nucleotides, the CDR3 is TGTGCCAGCAGCCTGTCCCCCCGGCAGAGTCAGCCCCAGCATTTT. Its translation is CASSLSPRQSQPQHF.

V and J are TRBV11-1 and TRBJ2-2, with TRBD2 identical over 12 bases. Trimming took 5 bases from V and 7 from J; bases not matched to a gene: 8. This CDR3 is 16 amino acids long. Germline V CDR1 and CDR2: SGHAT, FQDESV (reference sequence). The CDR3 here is CASSTRTSGKVGELFF. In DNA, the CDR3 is TGTGCCAGCAGCACGAGGACTAGCGGGAAGGTCGGGGAGCTGTTTTTT.

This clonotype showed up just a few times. CDR3 sequence reads: CASSSRDRGYPQHF. CDR3 in DNA: TGTGCCAGCAGCTCCCGGGACAGGGGGTACCCCCAGCATTTT. The chain uses TRBV7-2 and TRBJ1-5; 11 nucleotides align to TRBD1. V was clipped by 4 bases and J by 10 bases; unmatched bases: 6. Germline CDR1 is SGHTA and CDR2 is FQGNSA. CDR3 length: 14 amino acids.

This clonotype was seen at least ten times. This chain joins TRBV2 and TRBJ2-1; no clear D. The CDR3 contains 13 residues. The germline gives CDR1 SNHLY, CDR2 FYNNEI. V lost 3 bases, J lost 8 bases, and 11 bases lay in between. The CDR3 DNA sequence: TGTGCCAGCAGTGATCCGATCGGATATGAGCAGTTCTTC. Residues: CASSDPIGYEQFF.

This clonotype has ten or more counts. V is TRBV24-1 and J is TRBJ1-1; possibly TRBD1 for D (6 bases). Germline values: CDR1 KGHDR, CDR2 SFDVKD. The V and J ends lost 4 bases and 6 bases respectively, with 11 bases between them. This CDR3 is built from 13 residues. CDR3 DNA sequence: TGTGCCACCAGTGACCCCGGGGGCGCTGAAGCTTTCTTT. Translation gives CATSDPGGAEAFF.

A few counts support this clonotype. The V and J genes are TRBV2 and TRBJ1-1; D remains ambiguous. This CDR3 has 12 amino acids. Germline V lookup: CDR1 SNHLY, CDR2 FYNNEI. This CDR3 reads CAARHLYTEAFF. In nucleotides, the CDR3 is TGTGCTGCGCGACACCTCTATACTGAAGCTTTCTTT.

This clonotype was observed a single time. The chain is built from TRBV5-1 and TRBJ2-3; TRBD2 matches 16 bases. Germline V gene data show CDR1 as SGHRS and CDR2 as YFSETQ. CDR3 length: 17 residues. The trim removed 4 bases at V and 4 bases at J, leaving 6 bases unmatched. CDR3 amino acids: CASSLDGTSGRADTQYF. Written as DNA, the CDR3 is TGCGCCAGCAGCCTGGATGGGACTAGCGGGAGGGCAGATACGCAGTATTTT.

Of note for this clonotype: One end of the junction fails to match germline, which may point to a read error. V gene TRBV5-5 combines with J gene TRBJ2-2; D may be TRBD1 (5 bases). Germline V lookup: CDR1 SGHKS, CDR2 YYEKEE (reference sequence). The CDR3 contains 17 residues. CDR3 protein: CASSFARAQVVTGELFF. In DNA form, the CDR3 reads TGCGCCAGCAGCTTTGCCAGGGCGCAGGTGGTCACCGGGGAGCTGTTTTTT.

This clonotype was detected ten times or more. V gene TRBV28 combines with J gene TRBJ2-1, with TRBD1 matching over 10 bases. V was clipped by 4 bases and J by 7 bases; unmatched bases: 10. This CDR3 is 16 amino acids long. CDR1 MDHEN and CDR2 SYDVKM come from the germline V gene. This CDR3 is CASSYSYRDRGNEQFF. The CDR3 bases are TGTGCCAGCAGTTACAGCTACCGGGACAGGGGTAATGAGCAGTTCTTC. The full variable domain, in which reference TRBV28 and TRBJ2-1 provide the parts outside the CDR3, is DVKVTQSSRYLVKRTGEKVFLECVQDMDHENMFWYRQDPGLGLRLIYFSYDVKMKEKGDIPEGYSVSREKKERFSLILESASTNQTSMYLCASSYSYRDRGNEQFFGPGTRLTVL.

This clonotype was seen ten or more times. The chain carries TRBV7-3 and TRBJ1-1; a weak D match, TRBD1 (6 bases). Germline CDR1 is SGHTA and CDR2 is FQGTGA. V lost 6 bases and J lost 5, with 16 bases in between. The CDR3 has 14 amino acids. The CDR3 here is CASRINAGVTEAFF. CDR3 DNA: TGTGCCAGCAGGATTAACGCAGGGGTAACTGAAGCTTTCTTT.

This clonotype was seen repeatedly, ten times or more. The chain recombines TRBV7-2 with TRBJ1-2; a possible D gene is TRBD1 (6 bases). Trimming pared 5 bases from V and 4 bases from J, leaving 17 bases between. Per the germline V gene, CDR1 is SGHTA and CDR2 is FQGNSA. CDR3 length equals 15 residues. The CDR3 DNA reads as TGTGCCAGCAGCCCAGGGATAACAGGGTCCTATGGCTACACCTTC. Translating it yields CASSPGITGSYGYTF.

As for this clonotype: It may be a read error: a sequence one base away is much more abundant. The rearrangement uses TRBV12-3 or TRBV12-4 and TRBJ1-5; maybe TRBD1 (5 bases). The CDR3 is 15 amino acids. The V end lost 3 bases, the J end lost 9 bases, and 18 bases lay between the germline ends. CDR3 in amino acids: CASSLSSGRDRPQHF. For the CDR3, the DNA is TGTGCCAGCAGTTTGTCCTCAGGGAGGGATCGGCCCCAGCATTTT.

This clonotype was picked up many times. The CDR3 DNA follows: TGTGCCCAGGAGGGATACAATGAGCAGTTCTTC. The encoded protein is CAQEGYNEQFF. This chain links TRBV30 with TRBJ2-1; D is possibly TRBD2 (6 bases). This CDR3 contains 11 residues. Germline CDR1 reads GTSNPN; CDR2 reads SVGIG (reference sequence). Trimming shortened V by 8 bases and J by 4 bases, and 9 bases separated the two germline ends.

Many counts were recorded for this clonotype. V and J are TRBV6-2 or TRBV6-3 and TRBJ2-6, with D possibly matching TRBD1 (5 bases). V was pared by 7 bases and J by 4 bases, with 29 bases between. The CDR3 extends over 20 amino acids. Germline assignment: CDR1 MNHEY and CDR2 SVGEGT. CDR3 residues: CASTYRRGTQGTIGANVLTF. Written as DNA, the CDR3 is TGTGCCAGCACCTACCGAAGGGGCACCCAGGGAACAATCGGGGCCAACGTCCTGACTTTC.

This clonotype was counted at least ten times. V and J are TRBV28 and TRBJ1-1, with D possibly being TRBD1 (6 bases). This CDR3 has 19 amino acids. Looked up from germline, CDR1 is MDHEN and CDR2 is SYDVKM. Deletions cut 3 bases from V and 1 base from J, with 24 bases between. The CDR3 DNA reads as TGTGCCAGCAGTTTCGCGTGGGGGCGATGGGGGGGCCCGAACACTGAAGCTTTCTTT. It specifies CASSFAWGRWGGPNTEAFF.

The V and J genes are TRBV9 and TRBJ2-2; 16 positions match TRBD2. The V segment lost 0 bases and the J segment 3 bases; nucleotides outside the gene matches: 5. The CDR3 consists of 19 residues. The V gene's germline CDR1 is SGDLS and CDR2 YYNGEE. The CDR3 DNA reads TGTGCCAGCAGCGTAGCGGGGACTAGCGGGAGGGTCCACACCGGGGAGCTGTTTTTT. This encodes CASSVAGTSGRVHTGELFF.

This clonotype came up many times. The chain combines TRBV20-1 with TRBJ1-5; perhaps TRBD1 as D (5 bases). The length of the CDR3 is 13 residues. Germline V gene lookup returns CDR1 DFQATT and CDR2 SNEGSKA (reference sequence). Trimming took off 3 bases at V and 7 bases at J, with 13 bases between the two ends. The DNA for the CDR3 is TGCAGTGCTAGTGCAGGGATTCGCCAGCCCCAGCATTTT. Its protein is CSASAGIRQPQHF.

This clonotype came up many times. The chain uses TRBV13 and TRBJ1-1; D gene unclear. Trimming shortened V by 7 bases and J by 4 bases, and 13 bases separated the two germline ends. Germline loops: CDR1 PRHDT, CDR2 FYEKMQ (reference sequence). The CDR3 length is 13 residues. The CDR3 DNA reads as TGTGCCAGCAAGGAGGGTATGGGCACTGAAGCTTTCTTT. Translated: CASKEGMGTEAFF.

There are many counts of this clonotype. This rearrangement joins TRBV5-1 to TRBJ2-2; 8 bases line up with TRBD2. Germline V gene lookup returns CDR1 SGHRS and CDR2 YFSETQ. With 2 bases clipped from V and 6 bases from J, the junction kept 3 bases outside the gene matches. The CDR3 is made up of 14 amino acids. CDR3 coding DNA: TGCGCCAGCAGCTTCCCGACTAGCGCCGGGGAGCTGTTTTTT. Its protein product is CASSFPTSAGELFF. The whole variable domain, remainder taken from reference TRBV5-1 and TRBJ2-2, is KAGVTQTPRYLIKTRGQQVTLSCSPISGHRSVSWYQQTPGQGLQFLFEYFSETQRNKGNFPGRFSGRQFSNSRSEMNVSTLELGDSALYLCASSFPTSAGELFFGEGSRLTVL.

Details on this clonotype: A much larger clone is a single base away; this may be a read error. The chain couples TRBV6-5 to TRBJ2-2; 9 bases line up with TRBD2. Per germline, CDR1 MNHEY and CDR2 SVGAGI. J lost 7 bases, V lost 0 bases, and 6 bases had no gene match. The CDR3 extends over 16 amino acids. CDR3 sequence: CASSYSPSGNIGELFF. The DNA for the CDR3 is TGTGCCAGCAGTTACTCGCCTAGCGGGAATATCGGGGAGCTGTTTTTT.

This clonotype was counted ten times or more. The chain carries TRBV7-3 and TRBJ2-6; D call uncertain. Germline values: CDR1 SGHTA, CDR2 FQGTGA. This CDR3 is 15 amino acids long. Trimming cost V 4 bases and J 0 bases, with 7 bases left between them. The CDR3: CASSWLSSGANVLTF. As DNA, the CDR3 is TGTGCCAGCAGCTGGCTCTCCTCTGGGGCCAACGTCCTGACTTTC. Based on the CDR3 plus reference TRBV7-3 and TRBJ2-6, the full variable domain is GAGVSQTPSNKVTEKGKYVELRCDPISGHTALYWYRQSLGQGPEFLIYFQGTGAADDSGLPNDRFFAVRPEGSVSTLKIQRTERGDSAVYLCASSWLSSGANVLTFGAGSRLTVL.

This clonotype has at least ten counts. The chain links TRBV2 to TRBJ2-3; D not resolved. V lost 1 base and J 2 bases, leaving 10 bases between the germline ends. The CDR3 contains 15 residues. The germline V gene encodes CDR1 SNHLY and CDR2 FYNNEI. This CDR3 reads CASSEVDWYTDTQYF. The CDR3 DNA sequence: TGTGCCAGCAGTGAAGTTGACTGGTACACAGATACGCAGTATTTT.

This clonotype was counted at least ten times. CDR3 protein: CASRSNRAYNEQFF. CDR3 in DNA: TGTGCCAGCAGGTCTAACAGGGCCTACAATGAGCAGTTCTTC. The chain joins TRBV6-2 or TRBV6-3 to TRBJ2-1; D is possibly TRBD1 (6 bases). Germline lookup yields CDR1 MNHEY and CDR2 SVGEGT. The CDR3 is 14 residues long. The V end lost 6 bases, the J end lost 2 bases, and 11 bases lay between the germline ends.

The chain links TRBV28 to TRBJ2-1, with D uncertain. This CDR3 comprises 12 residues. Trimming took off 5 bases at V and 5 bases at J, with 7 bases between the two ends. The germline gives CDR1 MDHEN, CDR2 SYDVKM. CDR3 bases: TGTGCCAGCAGTCCCTTGAACAATGAGCAGTTCTTC. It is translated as CASSPLNNEQFF. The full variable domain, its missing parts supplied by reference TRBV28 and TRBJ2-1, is DVKVTQSSRYLVKRTGEKVFLECVQDMDHENMFWYRQDPGLGLRLIYFSYDVKMKEKGDIPEGYSVSREKKERFSLILESASTNQTSMYLCASSPLNNEQFFGPGTRLTVL.

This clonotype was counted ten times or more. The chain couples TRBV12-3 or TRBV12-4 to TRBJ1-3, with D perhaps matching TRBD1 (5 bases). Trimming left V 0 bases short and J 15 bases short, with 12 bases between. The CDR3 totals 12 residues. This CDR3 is CASSLAGLVPYF. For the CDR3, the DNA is TGTGCCAGCAGTTTAGCGGGACTTGTACCATATTTT.

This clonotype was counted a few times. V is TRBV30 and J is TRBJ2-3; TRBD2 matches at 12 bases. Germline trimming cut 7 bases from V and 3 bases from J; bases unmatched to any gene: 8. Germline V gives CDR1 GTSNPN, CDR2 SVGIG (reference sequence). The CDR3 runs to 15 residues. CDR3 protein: CASTGLAGPTDTQYF. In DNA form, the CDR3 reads TGTGCCTCGACGGGACTAGCGGGCCCAACAGATACGCAGTATTTT.

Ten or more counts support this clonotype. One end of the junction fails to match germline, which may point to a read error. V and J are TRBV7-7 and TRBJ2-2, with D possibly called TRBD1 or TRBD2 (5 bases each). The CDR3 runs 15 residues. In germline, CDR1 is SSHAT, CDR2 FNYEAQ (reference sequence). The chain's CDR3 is CASSPGSTNTGELFF. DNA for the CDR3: TGTGCTAGCAGCCCAGGGAGTACGAACACCGGGGAGCTGTTTTTT.

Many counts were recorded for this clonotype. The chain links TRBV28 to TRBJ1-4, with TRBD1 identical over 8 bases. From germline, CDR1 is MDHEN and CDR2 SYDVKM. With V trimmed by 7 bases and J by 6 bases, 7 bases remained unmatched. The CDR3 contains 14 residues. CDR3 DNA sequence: TGTGCCAGCACCCTGACAGGGGTTGATGAAAAACTGTTTTTT. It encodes CASTLTGVDEKLFF. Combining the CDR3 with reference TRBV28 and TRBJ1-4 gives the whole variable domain DVKVTQSSRYLVKRTGEKVFLECVQDMDHENMFWYRQDPGLGLRLIYFSYDVKMKEKGDIPEGYSVSREKKERFSLILESASTNQTSMYLCASTLTGVDEKLFFGSGTQLSVL.

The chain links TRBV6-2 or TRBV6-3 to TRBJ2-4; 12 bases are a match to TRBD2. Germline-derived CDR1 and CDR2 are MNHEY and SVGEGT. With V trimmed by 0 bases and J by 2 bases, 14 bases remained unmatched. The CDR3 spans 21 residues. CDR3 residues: CASSYSVDPASGRATKNIQYF. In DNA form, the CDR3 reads TGTGCCAGCAGTTACTCTGTGGACCCGGCTAGCGGGAGGGCAACCAAAAACATTCAGTACTTC.

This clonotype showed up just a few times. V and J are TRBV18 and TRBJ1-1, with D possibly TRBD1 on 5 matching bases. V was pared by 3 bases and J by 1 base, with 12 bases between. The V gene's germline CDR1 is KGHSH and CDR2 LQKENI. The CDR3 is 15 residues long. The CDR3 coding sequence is TGTGCCAGCTCACCCTTCAGGGAAAGGAACACTGAAGCTTTCTTT. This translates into CASSPFRERNTEAFF.